The rows below give T cell receptor beta chains drawn from one sample of a study of CD8+ T cells in alopecia areata. Assay: immunoSEQ multiplex PCR; the TCRdb copy retains only in-frame clones and omits some. The sample records 140,000 to 150,000 clones, around half being singletons. Sequencing was performed on CD8+ T cells sorted from blood, taken at week 4, from a patient treated with tofacitinib. Receptor source: a human donor with alopecia areata. CDR3s leave out the opening cysteine and the closing phenylalanine or tryptophan.

V gene	CDR3 protein
TRBV5-1	ASSPRGVLAEAF
TRBV13	ASSPDRGTEAF
TRBV7-6	ASSLLSGRASYGYT
TRBV29-1	SVEGPSGANVLT
TRBV30	AWSLDGGAEAF
TRBV6-4	ASSGAGATDTQY
TRBV7-9	ASSLGERVASEAF
TRBV7-3	ASSHGTGGTGELF
TRBV6-1	ASSERGEADTQY
TRBV30	AWSVRPIGVLFNEQF
TRBV18	ASSPPGEIRNQPQH
TRBV2	ASSEVDTSGGSYTGELF
TRBV25-1	ASSEYREATSDYEQY
TRBV6-5	ASSYGRSFVETQY
TRBV13	ASRLDRNTEAF
TRBV5-6	ASSYGQETY
TRBV27	ASSLISRGNQPQH